This TCR beta chain was profiled in a study of CD8 T cells in ankylosing spondylitis (dated by TCRdb to the late 2010s). With regard to the full study: To find TCR variants linked to disease, the study profiled T cell receptor beta repertoires in ankylosing spondylitis patients and healthy donors. Peripheral blood samples were taken, and synovial fluid was additionally collected from ankylosing spondylitis patients. The whole study cohort included 95 to 130 healthy donors and 25 ankylosing spondylitis patients. Paper-wide results and their limitations: Significant enrichment of the disease-linked clones was reported in matched synovial fluid samples from ankylosing spondylitis patients. A CD8+ phenotype was shown by the disease-linked clones, which were found at relatively low frequencies in peripheral blood. Some motif variants were previously reported in synovial fluid and blood of reactive arthritis patients, suggesting common disease-initiation mechanisms. A TCR beta motif of seven or eight highly homologous amino acid variants appeared characteristic of blood from ankylosing spondylitis patients.

TCRdb records Illumina HiSeq 2500 as the sequencer. Quantitative 5'-RACE with molecular barcodes was the method used to prepare the TCR beta libraries. Per the authors' processing: A new computational method, built on a probabilistic model of VDJ rearrangement, was used to identify disease-linked TCR variants. TCRdb applied fastp at Q25 and MiXCR to the public reads, then kept only in-frame beta chains. Entries that share a CDR3 protein sequence are merged under the most common genes and DNA. The V and J calls and clone size are TCRdb's, not the authors'. The sample table lists 250,000 to 300,000 distinct CDR3 sequences, over 15% of them with a count of one. The ten biggest clones cover roughly 8% of the sample. Germline trimming amounts to 3 bases on V and 4 bases on J, with 3 as the count of junction bases outside the gene matches. CDR1 and CDR2, looked up from the germline V gene, are SGHVS and FQNEAQ. Spanning cysteine to phenylalanine, the CDR3 consists of 15 amino acids. Only the CDR3 DNA stays, 45 bases, in frame from base 1.

As for this clonotype: The clone's antigen remains unknown. Per-base quality was not reported, and no clone a single base away is much larger than it.

This receptor was taken from a male donor with ankylosing spondylitis or in good health (not recorded which). The chain is encoded by TRBV7-8 joined to TRBJ2-3; 11 junctional bases match TRBD1. Material for sequencing was blood, either unsorted or a sorted T cell fraction (not recorded which). The base sequence is TGTGCCAGCAGCTTCAGGACAGGGGGCGCAGATACGCAGTATTTT. Its translation is CASSFRTGGADTQYF. The variable domain in full, with residues beyond the CDR3 obtained from the reference TRBV7-8 and TRBJ2-3 genes, is GAGVSQSPRYKVAKRGQDVALRCDPISGHVSLFWYQQALGQGPEFLTYFQNEAQLDKSGLPSDRFFAERPEGSVSTLKIQRTQQEDSAVYLCASSFRTGGADTQYFGPGTRLTVL.